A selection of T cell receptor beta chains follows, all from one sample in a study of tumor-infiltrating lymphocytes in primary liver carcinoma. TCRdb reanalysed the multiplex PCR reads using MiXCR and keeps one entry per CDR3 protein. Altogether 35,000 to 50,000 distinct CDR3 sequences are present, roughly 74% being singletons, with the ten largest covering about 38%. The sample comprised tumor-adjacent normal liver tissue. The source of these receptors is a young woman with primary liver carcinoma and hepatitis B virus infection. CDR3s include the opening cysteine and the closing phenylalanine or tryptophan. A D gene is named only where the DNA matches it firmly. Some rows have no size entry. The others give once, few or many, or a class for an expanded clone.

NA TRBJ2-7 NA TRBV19 CASSIGDFYEQYF TGTGCCAGTAGTATTGGAGACTTCTACGAGCAGTACTTC
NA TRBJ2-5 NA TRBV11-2 CANSTSTEGAKGTQYF TGTGCCAACAGCACAAGTACAGAGGGCGCGAAAGGGACCCAGTACTTC
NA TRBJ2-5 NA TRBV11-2 CANSLDGTQETQYF TGTGCCAACAGCTTGGACGGAACCCAAGAGACTCAGTACTTC
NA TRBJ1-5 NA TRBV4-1 CASSQEYEGIGNQPKHF TGCGCCAGCAGCCAAGAGTATGAGGGGATTGGCAATCAGCCTAAGCATTTT
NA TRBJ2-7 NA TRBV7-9 CASSESEHYF TGTGCCAGCAGTGAGTCCGAGCACTACTTC
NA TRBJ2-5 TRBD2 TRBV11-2 CASSSTSGIRETQYF TGTGCCAGCAGCTCCACTAGCGGGATCAGGGAGACCCAGTACTTC
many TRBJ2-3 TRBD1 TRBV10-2 CASRQGGTDTQYF TGCGCCAGTCGACAGGGGGGCACAGATACGCAGTATTTT
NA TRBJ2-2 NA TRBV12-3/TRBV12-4 CTSSLGGRVTRELFF TGTACCAGCAGCCTTGGAGGACGGGTCACCAGGGAGCTGTTTTTT
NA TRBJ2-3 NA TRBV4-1 CANSQVVTTSGVDTQYF TGCGCCAACAGCCAAGTCGTAACTACCAGCGGCGTAGATACACAGTATTTT
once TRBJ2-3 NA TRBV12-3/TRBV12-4 CSSISRGPDTQYF TGTTCCAGCATCTCCAGAGGGCCAGATACACAGTATTTT
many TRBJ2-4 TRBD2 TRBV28 CASSLTSVEDIQYF TGTGCCAGCAGCCTGACTAGCGTGGAGGACATTCAGTACTTC
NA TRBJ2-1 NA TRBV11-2 CTSSHRVVYNEQFF TGTACCAGCAGCCATCGAGTGGTCTACAATGAGCAGTTCTTC
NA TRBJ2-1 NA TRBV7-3 CASSTEGTVNNEQFF TGTGCCAGCAGTACCGAGGGGACGGTTAACAATGAGCAGTTCTTC
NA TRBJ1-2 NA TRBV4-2 CASNQDSDTGALYGYTF TGTGCCAGCAACCAAGATTCAGATACTGGGGCACTCTATGGCTACACCTTC
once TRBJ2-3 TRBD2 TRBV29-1 CGVATTSSGSTDTQYF TGCGGCGTCGCTACCACTTCTAGCGGAAGCACAGATACGCAGTATTTT
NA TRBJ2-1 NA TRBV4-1 CASSQGSTCVRYNEQFF TGCGCCAGCAGCCAAGGGTCGACTTGCGTCCGCTACAATGAGCAGTTCTTC
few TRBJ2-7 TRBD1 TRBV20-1 CSAISGQDLEQYF TGCAGTGCTATTTCGGGACAGGACCTCGAGCAGTACTTC
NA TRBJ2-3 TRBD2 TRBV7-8 CASNVGAGGPGDTQYF TGTGCAAGTAACGTAGGAGCGGGAGGGCCTGGTGATACGCAGTATTTT
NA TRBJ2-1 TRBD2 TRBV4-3 CANSHSSGAYNEQSF TGCGCCAACAGCCATTCTAGCGGGGCTTACAATGAGCAGTCCTTC
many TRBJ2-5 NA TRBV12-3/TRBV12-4 CASSSTARGETQYF TGTGCCAGCAGCTCAACAGCGAGGGGAGAGACCCAGTACTTC
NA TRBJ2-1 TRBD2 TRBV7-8 CASRERELYNEQFF TGTGCCAGCAGAGAGCGGGAGCTCTACAATGAGCAGTTCTTC
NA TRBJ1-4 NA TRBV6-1 CASRSQPVGEASEKLFF TGTGCAAGCAGGTCTCAACCAGTTGGGGAGGCGAGTGAAAAACTGTTTTTT
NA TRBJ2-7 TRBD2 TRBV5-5 CVSSPTSGTTYEQYF TGTGTCAGCAGCCCAACTAGCGGGACTACCTACGAGCAATACTTC
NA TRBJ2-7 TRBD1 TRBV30 CAWSPGTVTYEQYF TGTGCCTGGAGCCCCGGGACAGTTACCTACGAGCAGTACTTC
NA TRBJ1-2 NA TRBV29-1 CSVDKGGGCYTF TGCAGCGTTGACAAGGGGGGCGGTTGCTACACCTTC
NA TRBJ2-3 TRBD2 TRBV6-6 CAICFTSGTSVDTQYF TGTGCCATCTGTTTTACTTCCGGGACTAGCGTAGATACGCAGTATTTT
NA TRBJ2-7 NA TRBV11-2 CASSITRWGSWTYGQYF TGTGCCAGCAGTATCACACGATGGGGCTCTTGGACCTACGGGCAGTACTTC
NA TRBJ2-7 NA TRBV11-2 CASSITQDCYEQYF TGTGCCAGCAGTATTACCCAGGACTGCTACGAGCAGTACTTC
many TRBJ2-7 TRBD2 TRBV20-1 CSAKIAGVIYEQYF TGCAGTGCCAAGATAGCGGGAGTAATCTACGAGCAGTACTTC
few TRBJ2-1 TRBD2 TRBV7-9 CASNPHRGGLAIYNEQFF TGTGCCAGCAACCCCCACCGTGGGGGACTAGCGATCTACAATGAGCAGTTCTTC
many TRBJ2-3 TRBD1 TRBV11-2 CASSVDRGSTDTQYF TGTGCCAGCAGCGTCGACAGGGGCAGCACAGATACGCAGTATTTT
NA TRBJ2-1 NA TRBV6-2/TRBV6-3 CASSSVIGASEQFF TGTGCCAGCAGCTCCGTCATAGGGGCGAGTGAACAGTTCTTC
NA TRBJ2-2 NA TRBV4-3 CATRLGSWELFF TGCGCCACCAGACTTGGCTCCTGGGAGCTGTTTTTT
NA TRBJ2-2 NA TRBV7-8 CASSLQGFYTRELFF TGTGCCAGCAGCTTACAAGGATTCTACACCAGGGAGCTGTTTTTT
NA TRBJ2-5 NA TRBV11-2 CASSTRTGSAKETQCF TGTGCCAGCAGCACAAGAACAGGGAGCGCGAAAGAGACCCAGTGTTTC
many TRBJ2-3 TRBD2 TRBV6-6 CASSYSQAGGPDTQYF TGTGCCAGCAGTTACTCGCAGGCGGGAGGGCCAGATACGCAGTATTTT
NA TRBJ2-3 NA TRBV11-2 CASSLTACTDTQYF TGTGCCAGCAGCCTGACGGCTTGCACAGATACGCAGTACTTT
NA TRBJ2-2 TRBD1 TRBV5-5 CASSWTGITWELLF TGTGCCAGCAGCTGGACAGGGATCACCTGGGAGCTGCTTTTT
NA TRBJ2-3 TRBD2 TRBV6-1 CVSSERAGEGDMQYF TGTGTCAGCAGTGAACGCGCGGGAGAAGGGGATATGCAGTATTTT
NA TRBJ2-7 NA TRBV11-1 CASSIGYLRVHYF TGTGCCAGCAGCATAGGATACCTCCGCGTGCATTACTTC
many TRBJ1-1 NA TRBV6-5 CASTNTANTEAFF TGTGCCAGCACTAACACAGCGAACACTGAAGCTTTCTTT
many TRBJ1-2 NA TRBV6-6 CAGSQQAGYGYTF TGTGCCGGCAGTCAACAGGCTGGGTATGGCTACACCTTC
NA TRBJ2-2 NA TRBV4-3 CASGPSGTRDTGELFF TGCGCCAGCGGCCCATCCGGGACAAGGGACACCGGGGAGCTGTTTTTT
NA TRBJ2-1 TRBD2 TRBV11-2 CASSWGRLAGNDEQSF TGTGCCAGCAGCTGGGGGAGACTAGCGGGGAACGATGAGCAGTCCTTC
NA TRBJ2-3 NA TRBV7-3 CACSFTIQDTQYF TGTGCCTGTAGCTTTACTATACAGGATACGCAGTATTTT
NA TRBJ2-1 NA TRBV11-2 CACSLGVRGSVFNEQFF TGTGCCTGTAGCTTAGGGGTTAGGGGGAGTGTCTTCAATGAGCAGTTCTTC
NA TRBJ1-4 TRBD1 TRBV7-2 CASSQTSGTGGEKLFF TGTGCCAGCAGCCAGACTTCCGGGACAGGGGGGGAAAAACTGTTTTTT
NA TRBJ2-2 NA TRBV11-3 CASNSSGTGELFF TGTGCCAGTAACTCCTCAGGGACCGGGGAGTTGTTTTTT
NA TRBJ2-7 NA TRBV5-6 CTSSMRGNEQYF TGTACCAGCAGCATGAGGGGTAACGAGCAGTACTTC
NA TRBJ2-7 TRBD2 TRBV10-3 CAIRDRFLAAVRGEQYF TGTGCCATCAGAGACCGGTTTCTAGCGGCAGTTCGGGGCGAGCAGTACTTC
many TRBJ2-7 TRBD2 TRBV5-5 CASRDSLAGGSYEQYF TGTGCCAGCAGGGATTCTCTAGCGGGAGGCTCCTACGAGCAGTACTTC
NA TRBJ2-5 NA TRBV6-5 CASSYDEKETLYF TGTGCCAGCAGTTACGACGAGAAAGAGACACTGTACTTC
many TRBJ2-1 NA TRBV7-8 CASSLYSGSSYNEQFF TGTGCCAGCAGCTTATATAGCGGAAGCTCCTACAATGAGCAGTTCTTC
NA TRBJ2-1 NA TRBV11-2 CAISLQGYSSYDEQFF TGTGCCATCAGCCTTCAGGGCTACTCCTCCTACGATGAGCAGTTCTTC
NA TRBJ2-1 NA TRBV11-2 CASSLSAANEQFF TGTGCCAGTAGCTTATCGGCCGCGAATGAGCAGTTCTTC
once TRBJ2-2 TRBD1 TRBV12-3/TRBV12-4 CASSSTGGIIGELFF TGTGCCAGCAGTTCGACAGGGGGCATAATTGGGGAGCTGTTTTTT
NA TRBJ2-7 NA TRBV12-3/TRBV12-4 CASSFRGQGYYEQYF TGTGCCAGCAGTTTTCGGGGGCAGGGTTATTACGAGCAGTACTTC